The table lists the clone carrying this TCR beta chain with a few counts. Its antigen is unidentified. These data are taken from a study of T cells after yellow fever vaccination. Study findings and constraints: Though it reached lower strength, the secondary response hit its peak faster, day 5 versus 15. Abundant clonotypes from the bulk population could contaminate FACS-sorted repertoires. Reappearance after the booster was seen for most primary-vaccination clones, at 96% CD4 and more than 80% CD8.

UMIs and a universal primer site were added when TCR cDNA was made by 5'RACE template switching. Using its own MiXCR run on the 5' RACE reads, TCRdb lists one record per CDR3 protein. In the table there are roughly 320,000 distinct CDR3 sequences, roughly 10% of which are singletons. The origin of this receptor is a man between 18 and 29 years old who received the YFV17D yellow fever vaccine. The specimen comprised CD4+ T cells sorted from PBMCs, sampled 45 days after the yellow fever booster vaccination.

For the CDR3, the DNA is TGCGCCAGCAGCTTGGATGGGGTGGGCACTGAAGCTTTCTTT. It codes for CASSLDGVGTEAFF. This chain connects TRBV5-1 to TRBJ1-1; D gene uncertain. This CDR3 is built from 14 residues. Trimming took off 0 bases at V and 4 bases at J, with 10 bases between the two ends. Germline V gene sequence: CDR1 SGHRS, CDR2 YFSETQ.